This is a list of T cell receptor beta chains from one sample in a study of T cell responses to AZD1222 COVID-19 vaccine. Clones were read by immunoSEQ multiplex PCR, and TCRdb kept only the in-frame ones, dropping some. The sample comprises 100,000 to 150,000 clones, just over 90% of which are singletons, and 1.1% rests with the top ten. The sequencing here drew on peripheral blood, taken 28 days after the second AZD1222 dose. All receptors derive from an adult who received the AZD1222 COVID-19 vaccine. Both conserved end residues are part of each CDR3. The D gene is left open where the match is weak. Rows may omit the clone size; those that give it use once, few, many or a size class.

CASSSPLELGNTIYF	TGTGCCAGCAGTTCCCCGCTCGAGCTTGGAAACACCATATATTTT	TRBJ1-3	TRBV28	NA	NA
CASSAGSQETQYF	TGTGCCAGCAGCGCTGGGTCCCAAGAGACCCAGTACTTC	TRBJ2-5	TRBV9	NA	NA
CASSSTGGNTEAFF	TGTGCCAGCAGCTCAACCGGGGGGAACACTGAAGCTTTCTTT	TRBJ1-1	TRBV7-3	NA	NA
CAWSGNSGNTGELFF	TGTGCCTGGAGTGGAAATAGCGGGAACACCGGGGAGCTGTTTTTT	TRBJ2-2	TRBV30	NA	few
CASSEGTGANVLTF	TGTGCCAGCAGCGAAGGGACTGGGGCCAACGTCCTGACTTTC	TRBJ2-6	TRBV9	NA	NA
CASRPKGDGQPQHF	TGTGCCAGCAGGCCCAAGGGGGACGGTCAGCCCCAGCATTTT	TRBJ1-5	TRBV6-5	NA	NA
CASSQNRGQPQHF	TGTGCCAGCAGCCAGAACAGGGGTCAGCCCCAGCATTTT	TRBJ1-5	TRBV5-4	TRBD1	NA
CASSQISGRAFF	TGCGCCAGCAGCCAAATATCCGGCCGGGCTTTCTTT	TRBJ1-1	TRBV4-1	NA	once
CASSLPATADEQYF	TGCGCCAGCAGCTTGCCCGCGACAGCAGACGAGCAGTACTTC	TRBJ2-7	TRBV5-1	NA	NA
CASSVPGQTPDTQYF	TGTGCCAGCAGCGTACCGGGACAGACTCCAGATACGCAGTATTTT	TRBJ2-3	TRBV7-3	TRBD1	NA
CASAGQLNTGELFF	TGTGCCAGCGCGGGGCAGCTTAACACCGGGGAGCTGTTTTTT	TRBJ2-2	TRBV9	NA	NA
CATSDWSGGYTF	TGTGCCACCAGTGATTGGTCGGGTGGCTACACCTTC	TRBJ1-2	TRBV24-1	NA	once
CASSLPGTDTQYF	TGTGCCAGCAGTTTACCCGGAACAGATACGCAGTATTTT	TRBJ2-3	TRBV12-3/TRBV12-4	NA	NA
CASSLDQYTEAFF	TGTGCCAGCAGCTTAGACCAATACACTGAAGCTTTCTTT	TRBJ1-1	TRBV11-3	NA	few
CASSQSNRGYYEQYF	TGTGCCAGCAGCCAATCTAACAGGGGGTACTACGAGCAGTACTTC	TRBJ2-7	TRBV3-1/TRBV3-2	TRBD1	NA
CASSPGWGSEAFF	TGTGCCAGCAGCCCAGGCTGGGGCTCTGAAGCTTTCTTT	TRBJ1-1	TRBV2	NA	NA
CATSDSRPGNYGYTF	TGTGCCACCAGTGATTCCCGGCCGGGGAACTATGGCTACACCTTC	TRBJ1-2	TRBV24-1	NA	NA
CASRPWEGGTEAFF	TGCGCCAGCAGACCTTGGGAGGGTGGGACTGAAGCTTTCTTT	TRBJ1-1	TRBV4-1	NA	few
CASTTGGGRTEAFF	TGCGCCAGCACCACGGGCGGGGGCCGCACTGAAGCTTTCTTT	TRBJ1-1	TRBV5-1	NA	NA
CASRTSGRTYEQYF	TGTGCCAGCAGGACTAGCGGGAGAACGTACGAGCAGTACTTC	TRBJ2-7	TRBV6-5	TRBD2	NA
CATSRGGTNNEQFF	TGTGCCACCAGCAGGGGCGGGACCAACAATGAGCAGTTCTTC	TRBJ2-1	TRBV15	NA	NA
CASSQWGQGAGNTIYF	TGTGCCAGCAGCCAATGGGGACAGGGGGCTGGAAACACCATATATTTT	TRBJ1-3	TRBV7-9	TRBD1	NA
CASSVEVAKNIQYF	TGTGCCAGCAGCGTGGAGGTAGCCAAAAACATTCAGTACTTC	TRBJ2-4	TRBV28	NA	NA
CASSFWAGGNDEQYF	TGTGCCAGCAGCTTTTGGGCAGGGGGCAATGACGAGCAGTACTTC	TRBJ2-7	TRBV11-2	TRBD1	NA
CASSQVSGGDTGELFF	TGTGCCAGCAGCCAAGTCTCGGGGGGAGACACCGGGGAGCTGTTTTTT	TRBJ2-2	TRBV4-2	TRBD2	NA
CASSLRDRDNQPQHF	TGTGCCAGCAGCCTCCGGGACAGGGACAATCAGCCCCAGCATTTT	TRBJ1-5	TRBV4-2	TRBD1	NA
CSVSSGYGYTF	TGCAGTGTCTCAAGCGGCTATGGCTACACCTTC	TRBJ1-2	TRBV20-1	NA	NA
CASSYAGGGYTF	TGTGCCAGCAGTTACGCAGGAGGGGGCTACACCTTC	TRBJ1-2	TRBV6-2/TRBV6-3	NA	NA
CASTGRDSDEKLFF	TGTGCCAGCACCGGTAGGGACAGCGACGAAAAACTGTTTTTT	TRBJ1-4	TRBV2	TRBD1	NA
CATRPGLAEETQYF	TGTGCCACTAGACCGGGACTAGCGGAAGAGACCCAGTACTTC	TRBJ2-5	TRBV19	TRBD2	NA
CASSYSGGANYNEQFF	TGTGCCAGCAGTTACTCTGGCGGGGCTAACTACAATGAGCAGTTCTTC	TRBJ2-1	TRBV6-5	NA	NA
CASSGIAGAYNEQFF	TGTGCCAGCAGTGGGATAGCGGGGGCCTACAATGAGCAGTTCTTC	TRBJ2-1	TRBV28	TRBD2	NA
CASSERRVPYNEQFF	TGTGCCAGCAGTGAACGGAGGGTTCCCTACAATGAGCAGTTCTTC	TRBJ2-1	TRBV25-1	NA	NA
CASRLDPGNQPQHF	TGTGCCAGCAGGCTTGACCCGGGCAATCAGCCCCAGCATTTT	TRBJ1-5	TRBV7-2	NA	once
CAISTPARDTEAFF	TGTGCCATCAGTACCCCCGCTCGGGACACTGAAGCTTTCTTT	TRBJ1-1	TRBV10-3	NA	NA
CASSPGQGNQPQHF	TGTGCCAGCAGCCCCGGACAGGGAAATCAGCCCCAGCATTTT	TRBJ1-5	TRBV3-1/TRBV3-2	TRBD1	NA
CASSQVTQGMASEREKLFF	TGCGCCAGCAGCCAAGTCACACAGGGGATGGCCTCGGAAAGGGAAAAACTGTTTTTT	TRBJ1-4	TRBV4-1	TRBD1	NA
CSARQETQYF	TGCAGTGCTAGGCAAGAGACCCAGTACTTC	TRBJ2-5	TRBV20-1	NA	NA
CASSRQGRRTEAFF	TGTGCCAGCTCCAGACAGGGGCGGCGGACTGAAGCTTTCTTT	TRBJ1-1	TRBV21-1	NA	NA
CASSVAPGQSNEKLFF	TGTGCCAGCAGCGTGGCTCCGGGACAGTCTAATGAAAAACTGTTTTTT	TRBJ1-4	TRBV9	TRBD1	NA
CASSLAPGQHYGYTF	TGTGCCAGCAGCTTAGCCCCCGGACAGCACTATGGCTACACCTTC	TRBJ1-2	TRBV11-2	NA	few
CASSEGTQKETQYF	TGTGCCAGCAGTGAAGGGACACAGAAAGAGACCCAGTACTTC	TRBJ2-5	TRBV2	NA	NA
CASSKENAIRGSGNTIYF	TGTGCCAGCAGCAAAGAGAACGCCATCCGAGGGTCTGGAAACACCATATATTTT	TRBJ1-3	TRBV21-1	NA	NA
CASSADMGTIYF	TGTGCCAGCAGCGCCGACATGGGCACCATATATTTT	TRBJ1-3	TRBV11-2	NA	NA
CASSLNTNTEAFF	TGTGCCAGCAGCTTAAACACGAACACTGAAGCTTTCTTT	TRBJ1-1	TRBV7-9	NA	NA
CAWSVRRDQPQHF	TGTGCCTGGAGTGTTCGCAGGGATCAGCCCCAGCATTTT	TRBJ1-5	TRBV30	NA	NA
CASSLDGNSGAAQETQYF	TGTGCCAGCAGCTTAGATGGAAATAGCGGGGCAGCTCAAGAGACCCAGTACTTC	TRBJ2-5	TRBV11-3	TRBD2	once
CASSKETGKVVSAENNEQFF	TGTGCCAGCAGCAAAGAGACAGGGAAGGTTGTCTCGGCGGAAAACAATGAGCAGTTCTTC	TRBJ2-1	TRBV21-1	NA	NA
CASSEAGQGKGYTF	TGTGCCAGCAGTGAAGCGGGACAGGGTAAAGGCTACACCTTC	TRBJ1-2	TRBV2	TRBD1	NA
CATSGSPGFWGNQPQHF	TGTGCCACCAGCGGGTCTCCCGGGTTTTGGGGCAATCAGCCCCAGCATTTT	TRBJ1-5	TRBV15	NA	NA
CASSLVDRVYGYTF	TGTGCCAGTAGCCTTGTAGACAGGGTCTATGGCTACACCTTC	TRBJ1-2	TRBV19	TRBD1	NA
CASHRRGYGSDEQFF	TGTGCCAGCCATCGGAGGGGTTATGGGTCAGATGAGCAGTTCTTC	TRBJ2-1	TRBV6-5	NA	NA
CASSPADRALYF	TGTGCCAGCAGCCCAGCGGACAGGGCCCTCTACTTC	TRBJ2-5	TRBV11-1	TRBD1	few
CASSIGTLSNQPQHF	TGCGCCAGCAGTATAGGGACACTTAGCAATCAGCCCCAGCATTTT	TRBJ1-5	TRBV10-2	NA	NA
CASSPKGDTGGTEAFF	TGCGCCAGCAGCCCCAAGGGGGACACAGGGGGCACTGAAGCTTTCTTT	TRBJ1-1	TRBV5-1	TRBD1	NA